These 9 T cell receptor beta chains share one sample of origin, sequenced in a study of post-analysis software for immune sequencing data. Study outcomes and limitations: A few TRBV segments occurring more often in patients than controls included TRBV5-6, TRBV5-1 and TRBV20-1.

Antigens for these TCRs are unknown. The library was made from cDNA and included unique molecular identifiers. TCRdb re-analysed the PCR reads in MiXCR, keeping a single row per CDR3 protein. This sample has about 430,000 distinct CDR3 sequences, with more than 30% found just once. Source material: blood. Every receptor here comes from a girl aged 2 to 9 with multiple sclerosis.

The chain employs TRBV27 and TRBJ1-5, with TRBD1 matching over 7 bases. CDR3 length: 15 residues. V gave up 4 bases and J gave up 4 bases; unmatched junction bases: 7. Per the germline V gene, CDR1 is MNHEY and CDR2 is SMNVEV (reference sequence). CDR3 DNA: TGTGCCAGCAGTTCGGACAGGCGGAGGAATCAGCCCCAGCATTTT. Translating gives CASSSDRRRNQPQHF.

This chain connects TRBV2 to TRBJ2-7, with TRBD2 matching over 10 bases. The CDR3 sequence is 15 residues long. CDR1 is SNHLY, CDR2 FYNNEI, per germline. The V and J ends lost 4 bases and 4 bases, in that order; junction bases with no gene match: 7. CDR3 DNA sequence: TGTGCCAGCAGTGTGGCGAGTAGCGGGGGGTACGAGCAGTACTTC. Residues: CASSVASSGGYEQYF.

This chain joins TRBV4-1 and TRBJ2-5; D uncertain. The CDR3 length is 15 residues. The V end lost 0 bases, the J end lost 4 bases, and 12 bases lay between the germline ends. Germline V gene lookup returns CDR1 MGHRA and CDR2 YSYEKL. The CDR3 DNA reads as TGCGCCAGCAGCCAAGATTTGGCTCCTGGAGAGACCCAGTACTTC. Translated: CASSQDLAPGETQYF.

Only a few counts were recorded for this clonotype. The rearrangement links TRBV20-1 to TRBJ2-2; 7 bases map to TRBD2. Germline trimming cut 3 bases from V and 5 bases from J; bases unmatched to any gene: 6. This CDR3 is built from 14 residues. CDR1 and CDR2 (germline): DFQATT, SNEGSKA (reference sequence). CDR3 in DNA: TGCAGTGCTAGTGGCGGGAGCGAGACCGGGGAGCTGTTTTTT. It yields the protein CSASGGSETGELFF.

Only a few counts were recorded for this clonotype. The rearrangement links TRBV4-1 to TRBJ2-3, with TRBD2 as a possible D gene (5 bases). This CDR3 has 16 residues. The V and J ends lost 1 base and 1 base respectively, with 12 bases between them. Germline V gives CDR1 MGHRA, CDR2 YSYEKL. The CDR3 reads CASSQGTLPGTDTQYF. CDR3 DNA: TGCGCCAGCAGCCAAGGGACTCTCCCAGGCACAGATACGCAGTATTTT.

This clonotype was found a few times. This rearrangement joins TRBV6-5 to TRBJ1-1; 8 bases align to TRBD1. This CDR3 contains 14 residues. Germline V lookup: CDR1 MNHEY, CDR2 SVGAGI. V gave up 5 bases and J gave up 1 base; unmatched junction bases: 3. CDR3 sequence: CASSTGQGNTEAFF. In DNA, the CDR3 is TGTGCCAGCAGTACAGGACAGGGGAACACTGAAGCTTTCTTT.

This clonotype was detected only a few times. This chain links TRBV7-2 with TRBJ2-7; D is unresolved. CDR3 length equals 15 residues. The germline CDR1 and CDR2 sequences are SGHTA and FQGNSA. Trimming removed 5 bases at V and 2 bases at J, with 16 bases between. This chain's CDR3 is CASSPVVSGPYEQYF. CDR3 DNA: TGTGCCAGCAGCCCAGTCGTTTCGGGCCCCTACGAGCAGTACTTC.

With regard to this clonotype: Without the conserved terminal phenylalanine or tryptophan, this CDR3 likely stems from a read error. The rearrangement links TRBV11-2 to TRBJ2-6; 9 bases line up with TRBD1. V lost 6 bases and J lost 6; bases outside the gene matches: 3. The CDR3 runs to 14 residues. Per the germline V gene, CDR1 is SGHAT and CDR2 is FQNNGV. The CDR3 loop reads CASSVQGAANVLTC. CDR3 nucleotide sequence: TGTGCCAGCAGTGTACAGGGGGCGGCCAACGTCCTGACTTGC.

J is TRBJ2-4 and V is TRBV28, with TRBD1 matching over 8 bases. Germline CDR1 reads MDHEN; CDR2 reads SYDVKM. This CDR3 spans 16 amino acids. With 3 bases clipped from V and 0 bases from J, the junction kept 4 bases outside the gene matches. The CDR3 spells CASSFGQGRAKNIQYF. CDR3 coding DNA: TGTGCCAGCAGTTTCGGACAGGGACGAGCCAAAAACATTCAGTACTTC.